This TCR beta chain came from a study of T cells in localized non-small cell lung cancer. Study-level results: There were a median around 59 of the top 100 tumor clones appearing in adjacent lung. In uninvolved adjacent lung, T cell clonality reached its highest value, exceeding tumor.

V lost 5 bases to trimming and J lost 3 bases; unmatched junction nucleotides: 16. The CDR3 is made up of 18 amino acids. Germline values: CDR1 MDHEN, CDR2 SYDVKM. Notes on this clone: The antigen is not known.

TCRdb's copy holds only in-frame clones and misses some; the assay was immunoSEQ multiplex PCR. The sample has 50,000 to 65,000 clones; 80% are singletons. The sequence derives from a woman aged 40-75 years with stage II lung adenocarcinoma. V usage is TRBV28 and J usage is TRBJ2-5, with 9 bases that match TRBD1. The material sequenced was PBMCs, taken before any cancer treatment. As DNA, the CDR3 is TGTGCCAGCAGTGGAGTACCCGGGACAGGGACTTTGAAAGAGACCCAGTACTTC. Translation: CASSGVPGTGTLKETQYF.